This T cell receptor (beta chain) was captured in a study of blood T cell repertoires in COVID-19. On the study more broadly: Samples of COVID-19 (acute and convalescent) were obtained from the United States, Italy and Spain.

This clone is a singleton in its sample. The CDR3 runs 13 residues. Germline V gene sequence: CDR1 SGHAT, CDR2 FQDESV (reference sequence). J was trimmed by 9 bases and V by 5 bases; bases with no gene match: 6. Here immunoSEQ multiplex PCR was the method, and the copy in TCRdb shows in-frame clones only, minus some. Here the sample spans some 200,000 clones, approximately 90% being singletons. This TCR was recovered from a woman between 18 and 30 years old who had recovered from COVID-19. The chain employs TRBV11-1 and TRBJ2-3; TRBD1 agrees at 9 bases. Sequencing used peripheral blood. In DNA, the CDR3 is TGTGCCAGCAGCCGGACAGGGGATCCAACGCAGTATTTT. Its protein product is CASSRTGDPTQYF.